The source of this TCR beta chain is a study of T-cell memory formation after mild COVID-19. From the 5' RACE reads, TCRdb called clonotypes with MiXCR, one entry per CDR3 protein. In the table there are a few hundred thousand distinct CDR3 sequences, about 20% of which are singletons. Germline loops: CDR1 KGHDR, CDR2 SFDVKD. Trimming took off 4 bases at V and 2 bases at J, with 14 bases between the two ends. The CDR3 loop spans 15 amino acids. The genes are TRBV24-1 and TRBJ2-7; D perhaps matches TRBD1 (6 bases). The sequence derives from an adult woman who had mild COVID-19 (a few samples of this study predate the infection). Cell type and time point are not known. Sequenced: PBMCs or a T cell subset sorted from them (not recorded which). The CDR3 region is CATSDSGQLTYEQYF. The DNA for the CDR3 is TGTGCCACCAGTGACTCCGGACAGCTTACCTACGAGCAGTACTTC.